These 5 T cell receptor beta chains were sequenced from one sample in a study of blood T cell repertoires in COVID-19. Clones were sequenced by immunoSEQ multiplex PCR, and TCRdb holds only the in-frame ones, with some missing. The table includes 400,000 to 500,000 clones, around 89% detected once. The sample consisted of PBMCs or T cells enriched from blood (not recorded which). These receptors were taken from a woman in her 40s who had recovered from COVID-19.

The genes are TRBV18 and TRBJ1-3; D not certain. Trimming removed 3 bases at V and 1 base at J, with 13 bases between. Germline V gene data show CDR1 as KGHSH and CDR2 as LQKENI. The CDR3 loop spans 16 amino acids. The CDR3 sequence: CASSPGLAASGNTIYF. CDR3 nucleotide sequence: TGTGCCAGCTCACCTGGGTTAGCGGCTTCTGGAAACACCATATATTTT.

A word on this clone: A much larger clone lies one base from this, so it may be a read error. CDR3 sequence (DNA): TGTGCCAGCACCCGGACACTGAACACTGAAGCTTTCTTT. Its translation: CASTRTLNTEAFF. The rearrangement uses TRBV12-3 or TRBV12-4 and TRBJ1-1; TRBD1 might be the D (5 bases). The CDR3 totals 13 residues. V was pared by 7 bases and J by 0 bases, with 9 bases between.

The V and J genes are TRBV6-2 or TRBV6-3 and TRBJ2-5; 11 bases agree with TRBD2. The CDR3 extends over 18 amino acids. V trimming: 2 bases; J trimming: 4 bases; junction bases outside the gene matches: 12. In germline, CDR1 is MNHEY, CDR2 SVGEGT. The CDR3 spells CASSYPLGVAGGGETQYF. In nucleotides, the CDR3 is TGTGCCAGCAGTTACCCCCTAGGGGTAGCGGGAGGGGGAGAGACCCAGTACTTC.

The V call is TRBV10-3, the J call TRBJ2-3; D gene ambiguous. Trimming stripped 7 bases from V and 3 bases from J, with 14 bases between. The CDR3 consists of 14 residues. The V gene's germline CDR1 is ENHRY and CDR2 SYGVKD. CDR3 nucleotide sequence: TGTGCCATCACGGAAAAACCCGGGACAGATACGCAGTATTTT. Protein product: CAITEKPGTDTQYF.

The chain combines TRBV6-5 with TRBJ1-3; D is undetermined. V dropped 4 bases and J dropped 3 bases, with 16 bases sitting between them. Germline V CDR1 and CDR2: MNHEY, SVGAGI. CDR3 size: 16 residues. The CDR3 DNA reads as TGTGCCAGCAGTTCCGACGACTCCAGCATTGGAAACACCATATATTTT. It is translated as CASSSDDSSIGNTIYF.